These 17 T cell receptor beta chains were all obtained from the same sample, sequenced in a study of vaccination effects on CD4 cells after COVID-19. Measured with immunoSEQ multiplex PCR; TCRdb has only the in-frame clones, and not every one. The sample consists of tens of thousands of clones, about 80% of them appearing once. Pools of viral peptides were used by the ViraFEST assay to expand antigen-specific CD4+ T cells ahead of sequencing. Upon completion of around 9 days in culture, CD4+ T cells were isolated. Participants received two doses of either the BNT162b2 or mRNA-1273 vaccine. Their antigen targets remain unknown. The specimen was CD4+ T cells from PBMCs cultured with HCoV-229E spike peptides, collected after COVID-19 vaccination. The receptors originated from a human donor who received a COVID-19 vaccine.

The chain carries TRBV5-8 and TRBJ2-5; 8 nucleotides agree with TRBD1. The germline CDR1 and CDR2 sequences are SGHTS and YDEGEE. V lost 2 bases to trimming and J lost 5 bases; unmatched junction nucleotides: 11. This CDR3 is built from 16 residues. CDR3 region: CASSLGQGNALETQYF. The CDR3 coding sequence is TGTGCCAGCAGCTTAGGACAGGGTAACGCACTTGAGACCCAGTACTTC.

The chain combines TRBV12-3 or TRBV12-4 with TRBJ2-1; D gene uncertain. The CDR3 runs to 11 residues. Trimming pared 0 bases from V and 12 bases from J, leaving 6 bases between. CDR3 residues: CASSLARGQFF. CDR3 bases: TGTGCCAGCAGTTTAGCCCGTGGGCAGTTCTTC.

The chain employs TRBV5-1 and TRBJ1-5; D unresolved. The CDR3 extends over 15 amino acids. The V and J ends lost 0 bases and 1 base respectively, with 8 bases between them. Germline CDR1 is SGHRS and CDR2 is YFSETQ. CDR3 coding DNA: TGCGCCAGCAGCTTGGAGCTGGGAAGCAATCAGCCCCAGCATTTT. This encodes CASSLELGSNQPQHF.

The chain joins TRBV27 to TRBJ1-5; D gene uncertain. CDR1 is MNHEY and CDR2 is SMNVEV in the germline V gene (reference sequence). V shed 0 bases and J shed 6 bases, with 9 bases lying between them. CDR3 size: 14 residues. The CDR3 DNA is TGTGCCAGCAGTTTATCGGGGTACGGTCAGCCCCAGCATTTT. It encodes CASSLSGYGQPQHF.

The chain joins TRBV5-6 to TRBJ2-2; no reliable D call. Per germline, CDR1 SGHDT and CDR2 YYEEEE. V dropped 6 bases and J dropped 4 bases, with 19 bases sitting between them. The CDR3 has 16 amino acids. The CDR3 DNA reads as TGTGCCAGCACCACCATTGGGGTTCGGAGCACCGGGGAGCTGTTTTTT. Amino acid sequence: CASTTIGVRSTGELFF.

As regards this clone: Other DNA variants within this sample encode the same CDR3. The chain uses TRBV5-1 and TRBJ2-5, with D hard to call. The germline V gene encodes CDR1 SGHRS and CDR2 YFSETQ. The CDR3 sequence is 13 residues long. Trimming took off 4 bases at V and 2 bases at J, with 9 bases between the two ends. CDR3 loop: CASSRDFQETQYF. The CDR3 bases are TGCGCCAGCAGCCGAGATTTTCAAGAGACCCAGTACTTC.

This chain uses TRBV5-1 with TRBJ1-1, with D unresolved. The V and J ends lost 3 bases and 1 base respectively, with 7 bases between them. Germline lookup yields CDR1 SGHRS and CDR2 YFSETQ. This CDR3 comprises 13 residues. CDR3 residues: CASSSQENTEAFF. The CDR3 bases are TGCGCCAGCAGCTCCCAGGAGAACACTGAAGCTTTCTTT.

The CDR3, as DNA: TGCGCCAGCAGCTTGGCCCGGACAGAAGCTGGAAACACCATATATTTT. It encodes CASSLARTEAGNTIYF. The V call is TRBV5-1, the J call TRBJ1-3; maybe TRBD1 (6 bases). This CDR3 contains 16 residues. V shed 0 bases and J shed 2 bases, with 12 bases lying between them. CDR1 is SGHRS, CDR2 YFSETQ, per germline.

The rearrangement uses TRBV19 and TRBJ1-2; D uncertain. The CDR3 has 10 amino acids. CDR1 is LNHDA, CDR2 SQIVND, per germline (reference sequence). V was pared by 6 bases and J by 9 bases, with 8 bases between. The CDR3 loop is CASSETSYTF. The CDR3, as DNA: TGTGCCAGTAGCGAGACGAGCTACACCTTC.

CDR3 bases: TGTGCCAGCGGCCGCACCACAGGGGGCAATCAGCCCCAGCATTTT. Protein sequence: CASGRTTGGNQPQHF. The chain joins TRBV27 to TRBJ1-5, with 7 bases identical to TRBD1. The germline CDR1 and CDR2 sequences are MNHEY and SMNVEV (reference sequence). Losses at the gene ends were 8 bases for V and 2 bases for J; bases not matched to a gene: 9. The CDR3 extends over 15 amino acids.

This chain links TRBV7-9 with TRBJ2-3, with unresolved D. Germline V CDR1 and CDR2: SEHNR, FQNEAQ (reference sequence). V was clipped by 7 bases and J by 0 bases, with 11 bases between them. The CDR3 length is 14 residues. The CDR3 reads CASTSSSSTDTQYF. CDR3 bases: TGTGCCAGCACCTCAAGCAGCAGCACAGATACGCAGTATTTT.

The chain carries TRBV5-1 and TRBJ1-1, with TRBD1 matching 8 bases. J lost 5 bases, V lost 2 bases, and 5 bases had no gene match. Germline CDR1 is SGHRS and CDR2 is YFSETQ. This CDR3 has 14 amino acids. The CDR3 protein is CASSFGQGRTEAFF. The CDR3 coding sequence is TGCGCCAGCAGCTTTGGACAGGGTCGGACTGAAGCTTTCTTT. The full variable domain, completed using reference TRBV5-1 and TRBJ1-1, is KAGVTQTPRYLIKTRGQQVTLSCSPISGHRSVSWYQQTPGQGLQFLFEYFSETQRNKGNFPGRFSGRQFSNSRSEMNVSTLELGDSALYLCASSFGQGRTEAFFGQGTRLTVV.

A few counts support this clone. The chain links TRBV11-2 to TRBJ1-2; the match to TRBD1 covers 9 bases. The CDR3 consists of 17 residues. The J segment lost 1 base and the V segment lost 5 bases, leaving 11 bases of the junction unmatched. CDR1 is SGHAT and CDR2 is FQNNGV in the germline V gene. CDR3 coding DNA: TGTGCCAGCAGCCGCCTGGGACAGGGAAAGTATAACTATGGCTACACCTTC. Translated: CASSRLGQGKYNYGYTF.

V is TRBV7-8 and J is TRBJ2-7, with D unclear. Deletions cut 0 bases from V and 0 bases from J, with 3 bases between. CDR3 size: 13 residues. Looked up from germline, CDR1 is SGHVS and CDR2 is FQNEAQ. The CDR3 loop is CASSLAASYEQYV. The CDR3 DNA reads as TGTGCCAGCAGCTTAGCAGCCTCCTACGAGCAGTACGTC.

The V and J genes are TRBV6-1 and TRBJ2-7; the D is unclear. Trimming pared 0 bases from V and 0 bases from J, leaving 12 bases between. This CDR3 has 16 residues. Germline V lookup: CDR1 MNHNS, CDR2 SASEGT. The DNA of the CDR3 is TGTGCCAGCAGTGAAGCGTCTCGTAGTAGCTCCTACGAGCAGTACGTC. Translation: CASSEASRSSSYEQYV.

The V and J genes are TRBV2 and TRBJ1-1; D is unclear. Per the germline V gene, CDR1 is SNHLY and CDR2 is FYNNEI. V lost 7 bases and J lost 5, with 17 bases in between. The CDR3 runs 14 residues. CDR3 loop: CASTLGPLRTEAFF. CDR3 in DNA: TGTGCCAGCACCCTTGGACCCCTAAGGACTGAAGCTTTCTTT.

The chain joins TRBV5-4 to TRBJ2-3, with D uncertain. From germline, CDR1 is SGHNT and CDR2 YYREEE (reference sequence). CDR3 size: 12 residues. Trimming left V 3 bases short and J 3 bases short, with 5 bases between. CDR3 sequence (DNA): TGTGCCAGCAGCTCCCCGACAGATACGCAGTATTTT. Its translation: CASSSPTDTQYF.